What follows describes a single TCR beta chain. The antigen is unknown. The CDR3 sequence is 15 residues long. Per the germline V gene, CDR1 is SGHTS and CDR2 is YDEGEE. V dropped 6 bases and J dropped 5 bases, with 18 bases sitting between them. Regarding time point: newly diagnosed GD, antithyroid drugs for less than 3 months. The TCR library was made from RNA extracted from PBMCs. Arm-PCR of CDR3 regions with iRepertoire HTBI primers generated TCR beta libraries. Each CDR3 protein gets one entry after TCRdb re-called the multiplex PCR reads with MiXCR. This sample has hundreds of thousands of distinct CDR3 sequences, with 15% to 20% found just once. This record belongs to a study of regulatory T cells in long-lasting Graves disease. Study-level findings and limits: Thyroid tissue was not sampled; only peripheral blood was.

The sample also formed part of further work on T cells in Graves' hyperthyroidism and ophthalmopathy.

The TCR comes from a woman aged 25-40 years with Graves disease. This material consisted of peripheral blood mononuclear cells (PBMCs), taken at new diagnosis, from a patient treated with antithyroid drugs. The chain recombines TRBV5-8 with TRBJ1-5; D is undetermined. DNA of the CDR3: TGTGCCAGCACCCTAGGTGGCCAAAGCTATCAGCCCCAGCATTTT. Its protein product is CASTLGGQSYQPQHF.